The 4 T cell receptor beta chains below all came from one sample that was sequenced in a study of beta chain features in type 1 diabetes. The sequenced template was cDNA made from the entire isolated RNA. Sequenced by immunoSEQ multiplex PCR; TCRdb stores in-frame clones only, minus some. The table has about 240,000 clones, 25% to 35% seen once. The sample comprised central memory CD4+ T cells from blood. These receptors were collected from a man between 25 and 39 years old in good health.

The chain is built from TRBV6-5 and TRBJ2-3; 13 nucleotides line up with TRBD2. CDR3 length: 15 amino acids. The V segment lost 5 bases and the J segment 1 base; nucleotides outside the gene matches: 0. Germline V lookup: CDR1 MNHEY, CDR2 SVGAGI. CDR3 sequence: CASSGLAGGTDTQYF. The CDR3 DNA reads TGTGCCAGCAGTGGACTAGCGGGAGGCACAGATACGCAGTATTTT.

This clone has just a few counts. This chain links TRBV29-1 with TRBJ2-5; 7 nucleotides line up with TRBD2. Germline CDR1 SQVTM, CDR2 ANQGSEA. This CDR3 comprises 13 residues. V gave up 2 bases and J gave up 7 bases; unmatched junction bases: 7. The CDR3 protein is CSVEPLERGTQYF. CDR3 nucleotides: TGCAGCGTTGAACCTCTGGAGCGGGGGACCCAGTACTTC.

This chain's CDR3 is CASSTSGTGEYGYTF. DNA for the CDR3: TGCGCCAGCAGCACGTCCGGGACGGGCGAATATGGCTACACCTTC. The chain links TRBV5-1 to TRBJ1-2, with a tentative D call TRBD1 (5 bases). This CDR3 is built from 15 residues. Per the germline V gene, CDR1 is SGHRS and CDR2 is YFSETQ. Trimming shortened V by 4 bases and J by 5 bases, and 18 bases separated the two germline ends.

The rearrangement uses TRBV4-1 and TRBJ1-5; 7 nucleotides align to TRBD1. This CDR3 has 16 residues. Germline trimming cut 0 bases from V and 7 bases from J; bases unmatched to any gene: 9. Germline V lookup: CDR1 MGHRA, CDR2 YSYEKL. CDR3 nucleotide sequence: TGCGCCAGCAGCCAAGAGAGTGGACAGGCTGGGCAGCCCCAGCATTTT. It yields the protein CASSQESGQAGQPQHF.